This section outlines one T cell receptor (beta chain) sequence together with its context. The antigen is unknown. RNA served as the template for amplifying TCR beta CDR3 regions. HTBI primers primed a first-round RT-PCR, and a second-round multiplex PCR followed. TCRdb ran MiXCR on the multiplex PCR reads and lists one entry per CDR3 protein. This table holds 200,000 to 250,000 distinct CDR3 sequences, 20% to 25% found once. The sample comes from a study of Graves' ophthalmopathy and Graves' hyperthyroidism. Study context: Ahead of any treatment, peripheral blood was obtained at the initial diagnosis.

Points from the study as a whole: Among expanded thyroid clonotypes above 0.001 frequency, most also occurred in blood.

A volume of 10 ml of fresh peripheral blood supplied the PBMCs. The CDR3 consists of 14 residues. The germline V gene encodes CDR1 SGHAT and CDR2 FQDESV (reference sequence). Trimming stripped 3 bases from V and 3 bases from J, with 12 bases between. The rearrangement links TRBV11-1 to TRBJ2-7, with D uncertain. The sequenced sample consisted of peripheral blood. The TCR was taken from a woman aged 45-65 years with Graves' ophthalmopathy. CDR3 DNA: TGTGCCAGCAGCTTCGGTGCCACCTTCTACGAGCAGTACTTC. Residues: CASSFGATFYEQYF. The variable domain in full, with the rest retrieved from reference TRBV11-1 and TRBJ2-7, is EAEVAQSPRYKITEKSQAVAFWCDPISGHATLYWYRQILGQGPELLVQFQDESVVDDSQLPKDRFSAERLKGVDSTLKIQPAELGDSAMYLCASSFGATFYEQYFGPGTRLTVT.